Reported below is one TCR beta chain. The PCR used 60 Vbeta and 13 Jbeta primers. Sequenced by immunoSEQ multiplex PCR; TCRdb stores in-frame clones only, minus some. The repertoire holds 55,000 to 65,000 clones, with approximately 85% as singletons. The source of the sample is a study of cytomegalovirus exposure and HLA in healthy donors. Deletions cut 3 bases from V and 6 bases from J, with 14 bases between. Germline V gives CDR1 KGHSH, CDR2 LQKENI. The CDR3 sequence is 14 residues long. This sequence joins TRBV18 and TRBJ1-2; a possible D gene is TRBD1 (6 bases). The sequencing sample was made of PBMCs. The sequence was collected from a female donor in good health and CMV-seronegative. The CDR3 DNA reads as TGTGCCAGCTCACCGTTGGACAGCAACCATGGCTACACCTTC. Its translation: CASSPLDSNHGYTF.